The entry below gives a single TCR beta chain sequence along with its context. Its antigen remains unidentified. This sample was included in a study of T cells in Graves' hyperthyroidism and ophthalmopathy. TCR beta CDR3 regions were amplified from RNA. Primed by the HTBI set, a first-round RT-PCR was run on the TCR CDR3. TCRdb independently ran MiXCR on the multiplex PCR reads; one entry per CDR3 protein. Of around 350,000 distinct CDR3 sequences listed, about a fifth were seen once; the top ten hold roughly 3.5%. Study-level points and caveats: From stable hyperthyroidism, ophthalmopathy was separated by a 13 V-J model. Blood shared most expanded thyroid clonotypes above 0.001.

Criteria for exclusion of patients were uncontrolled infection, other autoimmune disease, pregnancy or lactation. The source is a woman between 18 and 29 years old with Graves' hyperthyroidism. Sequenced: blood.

DNA for the CDR3: TGTGCCAGCAGCCAAGTGGGGGCGCCGGCGGGCGCAGCGGAGTTTGTCGCCGGGGAGACCCAGTACTTC. Translation gives CASSQVGAPAGAAEFVAGETQYF. This chain connects TRBV14 to TRBJ2-5; a possible D gene is TRBD1 (6 bases). V gave up 1 base and J gave up 5 bases, with 38 bases separating them. The CDR3 covers 23 residues. Germline V gene data show CDR1 as SGHDN and CDR2 as FVKESK.